A selection of T cell receptor beta chains follows, all from one sample in a study of cytotoxic CD8 clonotypes in ibrutinib-treated CLL. Profiled with immunoSEQ multiplex PCR; TCRdb holds only in-frame clones, not every one. The sample records about 21,000 clones, around 68% being singletons. The sequenced sample was PBMCs, obtained before ibrutinib treatment. Every receptor here comes from a human donor with chronic lymphocytic leukemia. CDR3s include the opening cysteine and the closing phenylalanine or tryptophan. The order of the fields is D gene, clone size, J gene, V gene, CDR3 protein, CDR3 DNA. A D gene is named only where the DNA matches it firmly. Rows give clone size only sometimes, using once, few, many, or a class for an expanded clone.

. | . | TRBJ2-7 | TRBV5-1 | CASSQGTDQFYEQYF | TGCGCCAGCAGCCAAGGAACTGATCAGTTCTACGAGCAGTACTTC
. | . | TRBJ2-5 | TRBV19 | CASSKRFSETQYF | TGTGCCAGTAGTAAACGGTTTTCGGAGACCCAGTACTTC
. | . | TRBJ1-2 | TRBV9 | CASSVGIAPGDYGYTF | TGTGCCAGCAGCGTAGGAATAGCACCCGGAGACTATGGCTACACCTTC
. | few | TRBJ2-1 | TRBV5-1 | CASSLAGPYNEQFF | TGCGCCAGCAGCTTGGCGGGACCGTACAATGAGCAGTTCTTC
. | . | TRBJ2-3 | TRBV5-6 | CASRAQGRVDTQYF | TGTGCCAGCAGGGCTCAGGGGCGGGTAGATACGCAGTATTTT
. | . | TRBJ2-1 | TRBV5-1 | CASKQLSGPNEQFF | TGCGCCAGCAAGCAGTTGAGCGGGCCGAATGAGCAGTTCTTC
TRBD2 | medium-sized | TRBJ2-7 | TRBV9 | CASSVASGPYEQYF | TGTGCCAGCAGCGTAGCTAGCGGGCCCTACGAGCAGTACTTC
. | . | TRBJ1-1 | TRBV6-5 | CASSRATENTEAFF | TGTGCCAGCAGCCGAGCAACAGAGAACACTGAAGCTTTCTTT
. | . | TRBJ2-1 | TRBV2 | CASSDAESSYNEQFF | TGTGCCAGCAGCGACGCGGAGAGCTCCTACAATGAGCAGTTCTTC
TRBD2 | . | TRBJ2-7 | TRBV6-1 | CASTLAGKSYEQYF | TGTGCCAGCACCTTAGCGGGAAAGTCCTACGAGCAGTACTTC
. | . | TRBJ2-3 | TRBV27 | CASSPFPEETDTQYF | TGTGCCAGCAGTCCGTTCCCAGAGGAGACAGATACGCAGTATTTT
. | once | TRBJ2-3 | TRBV28 | CASSPTSTDTQYF | TGTGCCAGCAGCCCGACTAGCACAGATACGCAGTATTTT
. | . | TRBJ1-4 | TRBV5-1 | CASSLGGLREKLFF | TGCGCCAGCAGCTTGGGCGGGTTACGGGAAAAACTGTTTTTT
TRBD1 | few | TRBJ2-5 | TRBV6-6 | CASTRTGEGETQYF | TGTGCCAGCACGAGGACAGGGGAGGGAGAGACCCAGTACTTC
. | . | TRBJ1-2 | TRBV5-6 | CASSWARGGYTF | TGTGCCAGCAGCTGGGCCAGGGGCGGCTACACCTTC
TRBD2 | . | TRBJ2-3 | TRBV7-6 | CASSFAPKGLAGGDTQYF | TGTGCCAGCAGCTTCGCCCCCAAGGGACTAGCGGGCGGAGATACGCAGTATTTT
. | . | TRBJ1-2 | TRBV6-5 | CASSARGQPGYTF | TGTGCCAGCAGTGCCCGTGGACAGCCTGGCTACACCTTC
. | . | TRBJ2-7 | TRBV19 | CASSRGASYEQYF | TGTGCCAGTAGTCGAGGGGCCTCCTACGAGCAGTACTTC
. | . | TRBJ1-1 | TRBV4-2 | CASSQVLENTEAFF | TGTGCCAGCAGCCAAGTATTAGAGAACACTGAAGCTTTCTTT
. | . | TRBJ1-5 | TRBV28 | CASSLPQDSNQPQHF | TGTGCCAGCAGTTTACCACAGGATAGCAATCAGCCCCAGCATTTT
TRBD1 | . | TRBJ2-5 | TRBV4-2 | CASSQARLGGAETQYF | TGTGCCAGCAGCCAAGCGCGCTTAGGGGGCGCCGAGACCCAGTACTTC
. | few | TRBJ2-7 | TRBV4-3 | CASSLRDSLGYEQYF | TGCGCCAGCAGCCTGCGTGACAGCCTGGGCTACGAGCAGTACTTC
. | . | TRBJ2-7 | TRBV4-3 | CASSQALLGSSFSGEQYF | TGCGCCAGCAGCCAAGCCTTATTAGGGTCTTCCTTCTCGGGGGAGCAGTACTTC
TRBD1 | . | TRBJ1-1 | TRBV19 | CASGITGVGTEAFF | TGTGCCAGTGGCATTACAGGGGTTGGAACTGAAGCTTTCTTT
TRBD2 | once | TRBJ2-7 | TRBV5-4 | CASSLGGVDEQYF | TGTGCCAGCAGCCTGGGGGGGGTCGACGAGCAGTACTTC
. | . | TRBJ1-1 | TRBV7-3 | CASSLIGPPRYMNTEAFF | TGTGCCAGCAGCTTGATAGGCCCCCCCCGGTACATGAACACTGAAGCTTTCTTT
. | . | TRBJ2-7 | TRBV30 | CAWRVTGLVYEQYF | TGTGCCTGGAGGGTAACGGGGCTAGTTTACGAGCAGTACTTC
. | few | TRBJ2-7 | TRBV11-1 | CASSLFARSYEQYF | TGTGCCAGCAGCTTGTTCGCCAGATCCTACGAGCAGTACTTC
. | . | TRBJ2-5 | TRBV7-2 | CASHPGAQETQYF | TGTGCCAGCCACCCGGGGGCCCAAGAGACCCAGTACTTC
. | . | TRBJ2-7 | TRBV6-1 | CASSVSPSLSYEQYF | TGTGCCAGCAGTGTTTCGCCTAGCTTATCCTACGAGCAGTACTTC
TRBD1 | . | TRBJ2-7 | TRBV6-1 | CASSWDSTYEQYF | TGTGCCAGCAGTTGGGACAGCACCTACGAGCAGTACTTC